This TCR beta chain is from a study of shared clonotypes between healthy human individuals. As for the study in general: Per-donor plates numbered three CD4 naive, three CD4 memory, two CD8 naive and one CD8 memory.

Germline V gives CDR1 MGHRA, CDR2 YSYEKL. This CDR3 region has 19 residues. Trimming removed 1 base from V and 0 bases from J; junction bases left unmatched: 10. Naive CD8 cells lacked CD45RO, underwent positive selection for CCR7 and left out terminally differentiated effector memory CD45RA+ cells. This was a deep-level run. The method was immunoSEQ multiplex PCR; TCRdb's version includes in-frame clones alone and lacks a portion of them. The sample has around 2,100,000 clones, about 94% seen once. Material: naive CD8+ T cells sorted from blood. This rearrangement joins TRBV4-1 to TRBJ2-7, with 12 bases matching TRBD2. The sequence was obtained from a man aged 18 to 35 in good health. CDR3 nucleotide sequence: TGCGCCAGCAGCCAAGTACTAGCGGGGGGCCTAAAATCCTCCTACGAGCAGTACTTC. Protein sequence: CASSQVLAGGLKSSYEQYF.